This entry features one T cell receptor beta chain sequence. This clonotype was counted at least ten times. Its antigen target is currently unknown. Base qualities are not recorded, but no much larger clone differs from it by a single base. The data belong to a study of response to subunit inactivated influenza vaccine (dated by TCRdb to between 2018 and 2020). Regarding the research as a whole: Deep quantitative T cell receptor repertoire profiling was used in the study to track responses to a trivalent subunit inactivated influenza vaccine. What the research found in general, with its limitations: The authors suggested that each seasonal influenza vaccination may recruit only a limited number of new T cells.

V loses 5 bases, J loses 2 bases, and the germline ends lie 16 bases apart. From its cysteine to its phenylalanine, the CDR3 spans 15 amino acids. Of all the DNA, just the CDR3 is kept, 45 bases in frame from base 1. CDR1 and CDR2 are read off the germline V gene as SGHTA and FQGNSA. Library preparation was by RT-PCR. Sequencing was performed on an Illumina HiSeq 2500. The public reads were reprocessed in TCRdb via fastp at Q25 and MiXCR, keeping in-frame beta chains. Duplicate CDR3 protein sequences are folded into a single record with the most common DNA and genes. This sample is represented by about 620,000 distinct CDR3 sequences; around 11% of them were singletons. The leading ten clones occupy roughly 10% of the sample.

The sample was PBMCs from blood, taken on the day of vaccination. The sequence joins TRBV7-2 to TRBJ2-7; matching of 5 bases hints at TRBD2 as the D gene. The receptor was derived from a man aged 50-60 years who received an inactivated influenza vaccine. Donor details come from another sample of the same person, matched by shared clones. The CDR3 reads CASSPEGATTYEQYF. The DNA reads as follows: TGTGCCAGCAGCCCCGAGGGAGCGACGACCTACGAGCAGTACTTC.